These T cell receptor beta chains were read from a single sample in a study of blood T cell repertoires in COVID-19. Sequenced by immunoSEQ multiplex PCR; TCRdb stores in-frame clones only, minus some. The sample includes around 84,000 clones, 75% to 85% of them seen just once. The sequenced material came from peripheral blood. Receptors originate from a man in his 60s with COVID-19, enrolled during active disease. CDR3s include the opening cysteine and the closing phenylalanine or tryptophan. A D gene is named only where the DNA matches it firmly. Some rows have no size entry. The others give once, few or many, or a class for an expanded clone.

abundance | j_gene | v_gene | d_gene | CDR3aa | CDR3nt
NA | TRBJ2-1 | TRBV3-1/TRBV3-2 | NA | CASSRRQSSYNEQFF | TGTGCCAGCAGCCGCCGACAAAGCTCCTACAATGAGCAGTTCTTC
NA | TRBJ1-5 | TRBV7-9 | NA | CASSLSGLGGNQPQHF | TGTGCCAGCAGCTTAAGCGGCTTGGGAGGGAACCAGCCCCAGCATTTT
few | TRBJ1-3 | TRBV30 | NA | CAWKGVGNTIYF | TGTGCCTGGAAGGGGGTTGGAAACACCATATATTTT
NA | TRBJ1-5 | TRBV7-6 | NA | CASSSGGYSNQPQHF | TGTGCCAGCAGCTCGGGGGGATATAGCAATCAGCCCCAGCATTTT
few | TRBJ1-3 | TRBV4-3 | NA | CASSQDREGTFGNTIYF | TGCGCCAGCAGCCAAGATCGAGAGGGTACATTTGGAAACACCATATATTTT
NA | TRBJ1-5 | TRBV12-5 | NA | CASGGVAGRNQPQHF | TGTGCTAGTGGGGGCGTCGCGGGACGCAATCAGCCCCAGCATTTT
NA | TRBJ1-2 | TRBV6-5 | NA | CASSYGTSRGYTF | TGTGCCAGCAGTTACGGGACAAGCAGGGGCTACACCTTC
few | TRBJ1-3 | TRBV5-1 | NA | CASSLAPGNTIYF | TGCGCCAGCAGCTTGGCCCCGGGAAACACCATATATTTT
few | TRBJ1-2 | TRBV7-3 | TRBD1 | CASSSNRDRVTYGYTF | TGTGCCAGCAGCTCTAACCGGGACAGGGTTACCTATGGCTACACCTTC
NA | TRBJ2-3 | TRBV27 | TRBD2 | CASSFGGGPSSYTQYF | TGTGCCAGCAGTTTCGGGGGGGGGCCTTCCTCTTATACGCAGTATTTT
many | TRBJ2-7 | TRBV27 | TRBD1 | CASRHPRQGNEQYF | TGTGCCAGCAGACACCCCCGACAGGGTAACGAGCAGTACTTC
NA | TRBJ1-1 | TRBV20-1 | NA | CSATGKAEAFF | TGCAGTGCTACCGGGAAGGCTGAAGCTTTCTTT
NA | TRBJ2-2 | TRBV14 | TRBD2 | CASSQDGRGTIAGGGSTGELFF | TGTGCCAGCAGCCAAGATGGTCGGGGGACTATAGCGGGAGGAGGAAGCACCGGGGAGCTGTTTTTT
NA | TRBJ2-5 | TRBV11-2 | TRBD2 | CASSLGAWGGRVETQYF | TGTGCCAGCAGCTTAGGCGCCTGGGGAGGGAGAGTGGAGACCCAGTACTTC
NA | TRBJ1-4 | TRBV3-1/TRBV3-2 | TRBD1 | CASSVGQGGGEKLFF | TGTGCCAGCAGCGTTGGACAGGGAGGGGGTGAAAAACTGTTTTTT
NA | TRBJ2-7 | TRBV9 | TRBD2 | CASSAEPGLEIYEQYF | TGTGCCAGCAGCGCCGAACCGGGACTAGAGATCTACGAGCAGTACTTC
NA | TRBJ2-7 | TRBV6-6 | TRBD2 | CASMRTESGNEQYF | TGTGCCAGCATGAGGACGGAGAGCGGGAACGAGCAGTACTTC
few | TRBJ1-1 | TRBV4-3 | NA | CASSPVTGNTEAFF | TGCGCCAGCAGCCCCGTGACAGGGAACACTGAAGCTTTCTTT
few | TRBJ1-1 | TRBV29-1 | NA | CSVARAEHTEAFF | TGCAGCGTTGCGCGGGCAGAGCACACTGAAGCTTTCTTT
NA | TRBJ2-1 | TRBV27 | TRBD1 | CASSLRDRDSTFF | TGTGCCAGCAGTTTAAGGGACCGGGACAGTACGTTCTTC
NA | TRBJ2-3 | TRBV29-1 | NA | CSVSTGYTDTQYF | TGCAGCGTTTCTACAGGGTACACAGATACGCAGTATTTT
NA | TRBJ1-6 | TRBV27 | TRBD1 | CASSLGQWEPNSPLHF | TGTGCCAGCAGCCTGGGACAGTGGGAACCGAATTCACCCCTCCACTTT
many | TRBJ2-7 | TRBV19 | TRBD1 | CASSIDTGGVDEQYF | TGTGCCAGTAGTATAGATACAGGGGGCGTCGACGAGCAGTACTTC
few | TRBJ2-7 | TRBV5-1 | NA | CASSYREASYEQYF | TGCGCCAGCAGCTACAGGGAAGCCTCCTACGAGCAGTACTTC
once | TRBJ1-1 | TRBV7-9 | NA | CASSFQDSNTEAFF | TGTGCCAGCAGCTTCCAAGACTCTAACACTGAAGCTTTCTTT